This T cell receptor beta chain was sequenced during a study of cytomegalovirus exposure and HLA in healthy donors. Primers for the PCR totalled 60 Vbeta and 13 Jbeta. Assay: immunoSEQ multiplex PCR; the TCRdb copy retains only in-frame clones and omits some. There are around 120,000 clones in the sample; approximately 70% occur only once, and 8% to 9.5% lies in the top ten. The germline CDR1 and CDR2 sequences are SQVTM and ANQGSEA. V shed 6 bases, J shed 1 base, and the junction held 8 bases outside the gene matches. The CDR3 extends over 14 amino acids. The sample holds a few counts of this clone. The source is a woman in her 40s in good health and CMV-seropositive. The chain couples TRBV29-1 to TRBJ2-7, with 8 bases lining up with TRBD1. The sequenced sample was PBMCs. The CDR3 protein is CSVEDRDGSYEQYF. The CDR3 DNA reads as TGCAGCGTAGAGGACAGGGATGGTTCCTACGAGCAGTACTTC.